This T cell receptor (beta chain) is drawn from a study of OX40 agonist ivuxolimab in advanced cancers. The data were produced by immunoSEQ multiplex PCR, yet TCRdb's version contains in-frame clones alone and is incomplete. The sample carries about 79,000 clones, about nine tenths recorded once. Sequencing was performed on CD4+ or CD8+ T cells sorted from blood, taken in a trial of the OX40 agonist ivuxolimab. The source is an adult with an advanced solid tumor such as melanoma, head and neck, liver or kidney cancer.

CDR3 sequence: CASKQGPYEQYF. As DNA, the CDR3 is TGTGCCAGTAAACAGGGCCCCTACGAGCAGTACTTC. This chain links TRBV6-1 with TRBJ2-7; possible D gene TRBD1, 6 bases. The germline V gene encodes CDR1 MNHNS and CDR2 SASEGT. The CDR3 is made up of 12 amino acids. V lost 9 bases and J lost 2, with 11 bases in between.